These 15 T cell receptor beta chains came from one sample sequenced in a study of response to subunit inactivated influenza vaccine. TCRdb re-called the RT-PCR reads through MiXCR, storing one row per CDR3 protein. This table has more than 450,000 distinct CDR3 sequences, about 11% appearing once. Sample: PBMCs from blood, taken on the day of vaccination. These receptors all come from a man aged 50-60 years who received an inactivated influenza vaccine.

V is TRBV7-9 and J is TRBJ2-5, with a tentative D call TRBD2 (6 bases). Germline CDR1 and CDR2: SEHNR and FQNEAQ (reference sequence). CDR3 size: 12 residues. Trimming shortened V by 8 bases and J by 4 bases, and 11 bases separated the two germline ends. CDR3 sequence reads: CASGGGRETQYF. CDR3 nucleotides: TGTGCCAGCGGTGGAGGGAGAGAGACCCAGTACTTC. Looking up the rest from reference TRBV7-9 and TRBJ2-5 gives the full variable domain: DTGVSQNPRHKITKRGQNVTFRCDPISEHNRLYWYRQTLGQGPEFLTYFQNEAQLEKSRLLSDRFSAERPKGSFSTLEIQRTEQGDSAMYLCASGGGRETQYFGPGTRLLVL.

J is TRBJ1-3 and V is TRBV20-1; perhaps TRBD1 as D (5 bases). Trimming took off 0 bases at V and 1 base at J, with 16 bases between the two ends. The CDR3 is 17 amino acids. CDR1 DFQATT and CDR2 SNEGSKA come from the germline V gene (reference sequence). CDR3 nucleotide sequence: TGCAGTGCTAGAGAAGGTATTGGGTACAGGTCTGGAAACACCATATATTTT. Protein sequence: CSAREGIGYRSGNTIYF.

This clonotype was seen many times. The chain couples TRBV28 to TRBJ2-3, with 7 bases matching TRBD2. CDR1 and CDR2 (germline): MDHEN, SYDVKM. Trimming took 3 bases from V and 0 from J; bases not matched to a gene: 3. This CDR3 is built from 15 residues. CDR3 loop: CASSLGRGSTDTQYF. CDR3 nucleotide sequence: TGTGCCAGCAGTTTGGGGCGGGGGAGCACAGATACGCAGTATTTT.

CDR3 nucleotide sequence: TGTGCCAGCGGGCGACAGGGAGGGGGGAACACTGAAGCTTTCTTT. It specifies CASGRQGGGNTEAFF. This chain joins TRBV3-1 and TRBJ1-1, with 7 bases aligning to TRBD1. The germline V gene has CDR1 LGHDT and CDR2 YNNKEL (reference sequence). With V trimmed by 8 bases and J by 1 base, 10 bases remained unmatched. CDR3 size: 15 residues.

This rearrangement joins TRBV20-1 to TRBJ2-7, with 9 bases identical to TRBD1. The CDR3 loop spans 14 amino acids. The ends lost 4 bases at V and 3 bases at J; junction bases unmatched: 7. CDR1 and CDR2 from the germline V gene are DFQATT and SNEGSKA (reference sequence). CDR3 sequence reads: CSAKSGQGSYEQYF. CDR3 DNA: TGCAGTGCTAAGTCGGGACAGGGTAGCTACGAGCAGTACTTC.

There are a few counts of this clonotype. The chain has TRBV15 and TRBJ2-3; no definite D call. CDR1 is LNHNV, CDR2 YYDKDF, per germline (reference sequence). The CDR3 runs to 15 residues. The germline V and J ends were trimmed by 1 base and 0 bases, with 8 bases remaining between them. For the CDR3, the DNA is TGTGCCACCAGCAGAGGCCGGAGCAGCACAGATACGCAGTATTTT. Its translation is CATSRGRSSTDTQYF. The full variable domain, in which reference TRBV15 and TRBJ2-3 provide the parts outside the CDR3, is DAMVIQNPRYQVTQFGKPVTLSCSQTLNHNVMYWYQQKSSQAPKLLFHYYDKDFNNEADTPDNFQSRRPNTSFCFLDIRSPGLGDTAMYLCATSRGRSSTDTQYFGPGTRLTVL.

The chain uses TRBV4-1 and TRBJ1-5, with 8 bases that match TRBD1. The CDR3 spans 16 residues. With 1 base clipped from V and 5 bases from J, the junction kept 7 bases outside the gene matches. CDR1 and CDR2 (germline): MGHRA, YSYEKL. The CDR3 loop is CASSQVGRGRDQPQHF. Written as DNA, the CDR3 is TGCGCCAGCAGCCAAGTGGGCAGGGGGCGAGATCAGCCCCAGCATTTT.

This clonotype was picked up a small number of times. The V and J genes are TRBV20-1 and TRBJ2-3; 10 nucleotides match TRBD2. CDR1 is DFQATT and CDR2 is SNEGSKA in the germline V gene (reference sequence). The CDR3 contains 14 residues. V shed 5 bases and J 2 bases; nucleotides not matched to a gene: 4. The DNA for the CDR3 is TGCAGTGCTGCAACTAGCGGGGTCACAGATACGCAGTATTTT. It specifies CSAATSGVTDTQYF.

This clonotype was recorded a few times. This rearrangement joins TRBV29-1 to TRBJ2-1; D assignment may be TRBD1 or TRBD2 (5 bases each). V was shortened by 0 bases and J by 8 bases, with 26 bases between the two germline ends. CDR3 length: 18 residues. Germline CDR1 reads SQVTM; CDR2 reads ANQGSEA. This CDR3 reads CSVEDSWSIGTTNDEQFF. The CDR3 DNA reads as TGCAGCGTTGAAGATAGTTGGAGTATCGGGACGACGAACGATGAGCAGTTCTTC.

This clonotype was observed a few times. V gene TRBV4-2 combines with J gene TRBJ2-3, with 9 positions matching TRBD2. V shed 1 base and J 4 bases; nucleotides not matched to a gene: 21. Germline CDR1 is LGHNA and CDR2 is YNFKEQ. The CDR3 is 21 residues long. The CDR3 DNA follows: TGTGCCAGCAGCCAAGTCGGGGGGAGGGGACTAGCTGGTTATTGGCCAGATACGCAGTATTTT. This encodes CASSQVGGRGLAGYWPDTQYF.

This chain connects TRBV9 to TRBJ2-3; D is unresolved. Per the germline V gene, CDR1 is SGDLS and CDR2 is YYNGEE. The CDR3 extends over 16 amino acids. The V gene lost 2 bases and the J gene lost 1 base, with 14 bases spanning the gap. The CDR3 DNA is TGTGCCAGCAGCGTGGAACTTACAAAGGGCACAGATACGCAGTATTTT. Protein product: CASSVELTKGTDTQYF.

This rearrangement joins TRBV5-6 to TRBJ2-2; D gene unclear. The length of the CDR3 is 18 residues. The V end was cut by 5 bases, the J end by 2 bases, with 22 bases between. Germline V gene sequence: CDR1 SGHDT, CDR2 YYEEEE. The DNA of the CDR3 is TGTGCCAGCAGATTATCGGGCCATCCGACGGTAAACACCGGGGAGCTGTTTTTT. Translating gives CASRLSGHPTVNTGELFF.

The chain joins TRBV7-9 to TRBJ2-3; no definite D call. V was shortened by 8 bases and J by 1 base, with 13 bases between the two germline ends. Looked up from germline, CDR1 is SEHNR and CDR2 is FQNEAQ (reference sequence). This CDR3 spans 14 amino acids. The CDR3 here is CASDPGYRTDTQYF. As DNA, the CDR3 is TGTGCCAGCGATCCAGGTTATCGCACAGATACGCAGTATTTT.

This clonotype was seen more than once but under ten times. This chain joins TRBV25-1 and TRBJ1-6; 8 bases are shared with TRBD1. CDR1 is MGHDK and CDR2 is SYGVNS in the germline V gene. V lost 6 bases and J lost 8; bases outside the gene matches: 3. The CDR3 is made up of 13 amino acids. CDR3: CASSLTGDSPLHF. CDR3 sequence (DNA): TGTGCCAGCAGCCTGACAGGGGATTCACCCCTCCACTTT.

This clonotype was observed many times. The gene calls are TRBV6-2 or TRBV6-3 and TRBJ2-5, with 7 bases matching TRBD1. With V trimmed by 2 bases and J by 4 bases, 7 bases remained unmatched. CDR3 length equals 15 residues. CDR1 and CDR2 from the germline V gene are MNHEY and SVGEGT. The CDR3 DNA sequence: TGTGCCAGCAGTTACCCCGGACAGGCACCAGAGACCCAGTACTTC. Protein: CASSYPGQAPETQYF.